This is a list of T cell receptor beta chains from one sample in a study of regulatory T cells in long-lasting Graves disease. TCRdb fed the multiplex PCR reads into MiXCR, producing one record per CDR3 protein. The repertoire has a few hundred thousand distinct CDR3 sequences, approximately 16% of them found once; the top ten carry 30%. These data were also reused for a study on T cells in Graves' hyperthyroidism and ophthalmopathy.

The sequencing here drew on peripheral blood mononuclear cells (PBMCs), taken at new diagnosis, from a patient treated with antithyroid drugs. These receptors came from a man between 35 and 55 years old with Graves disease. Each CDR3 is given with its conserved first and last residue. The D gene is left open where the match is weak. Some rows have no size entry. The others give once, few or many, or a class for an expanded clone.

. TRBJ2-7 TRBV20-1 few CSARETGVPYEQYF TGCAGTGCTAGGGAGACAGGAGTCCCCTACGAGCAGTACTTC
. TRBJ2-2 TRBV5-1 many CASSIGIYTGELFF TGCGCCAGCAGCATCGGGATCTACACCGGGGAGCTGTTTTTT
. TRBJ1-5 TRBV28 many CASRAGVFNQPQHF TGTGCCAGCAGGGCCGGGGTTTTCAATCAGCCCCAGCATTTT
. TRBJ2-6 TRBV5-5 many CASSLTGINSGANVLTF TGTGCCAGCAGCTTGACAGGAATTAACTCTGGGGCCAACGTCCTGACTTTC
. TRBJ2-1 TRBV28 many CASSSRRDNEQFF TGTGCCAGCAGTTCTCGCAGGGACAATGAGCAGTTCTTC
TRBD2 TRBJ2-5 TRBV20-1 few CSATTPGLAEETQYF TGCAGTGCCACTACCCCGGGACTAGCGGAAGAGACCCAGTACTTC
. TRBJ2-7 TRBV28 . CASSSVVTYYEQYF TGTGCCAGCAGTAGTGTTGTGACCTACTACGAGCAGTACTTC
. TRBJ1-2 TRBV30 many CASSRGNYGYTF TGTGCCTCTTCAAGGGGGAACTATGGCTACACCTTC
. TRBJ2-5 TRBV5-1 many CASRGTPGETQYF TGCGCCAGCCGCGGGACCCCAGGCGAGACCCAGTACTTC
. TRBJ2-2 TRBV30 many CAWRDGTGELFF TGTGCCTGGAGGGATGGCACCGGGGAGCTGTTTTTT
TRBD1 TRBJ2-3 TRBV5-1 many CASTGDRGPDTQYF TGCGCCAGCACTGGGGACAGGGGCCCAGATACGCAGTATTTT
. TRBJ2-5 TRBV6-1 many CASSLIPKETQYF TGTGCCAGCAGCCTTATCCCCAAAGAGACCCAGTACTTC
. TRBJ1-5 TRBV27 . CASSLYLGGNQPQHF TGTGCCAGCAGTTTATACCTGGGGGGCAATCAGCCCCAGCATTTT
. TRBJ1-4 TRBV25-1 . CASRGGKAEKLFF TGTGCCAGCAGGGGGGGGAAGGCTGAAAAACTGTTTTTT
. TRBJ2-1 TRBV6-5 . CASSYSREVYNEQFF TGTGCCAGCAGTTACAGCAGGGAAGTCTACAATGAGCAGTTCTTC
. TRBJ1-1 TRBV12-3/TRBV12-4 many CASSRQDKNTEAFF TGTGCCAGCAGTCGACAGGACAAGAACACTGAAGCTTTCTTT
. TRBJ2-2 TRBV13 few CASSLGSPGGELFF TGTGCCAGCAGCTTAGGGTCTCCGGGCGGGGAGCTGTTTTTT
TRBD1 TRBJ2-5 TRBV20-1 many CSALTGTQETQYF TGCAGTGCCCTGACAGGGACCCAAGAGACCCAGTACTTC
. TRBJ2-5 TRBV14 many CASSQGRLLGTQYF TGTGCCAGCAGCCAAGGACGGCTCCTTGGGACCCAGTACTTC
. TRBJ1-6 TRBV28 many CASSLSPLTRNSPLHF TGTGCCAGCAGTTTATCTCCCCTGACACGTAATTCACCCCTCCACTTT
. TRBJ2-1 TRBV11-1 many CASSFQGSFHNEQFF TGTGCCAGCAGCTTCCAGGGAAGCTTCCACAATGAGCAGTTCTTC
. TRBJ1-2 TRBV5-1 . CASSLSPGVDGYTF TGCGCCAGCAGCTTGTCCCCAGGGGTGGATGGCTACACCTTC
. TRBJ1-1 TRBV11-2 many CASSLVRGTEAFF TGTGCCAGCAGCTTAGTCAGGGGAACTGAAGCTTTCTTT
TRBD2 TRBJ2-3 TRBV5-4 many CASSLGLAGVLSTDTQYF TGTGCCAGCAGCCTGGGACTAGCGGGGGTCCTTAGCACAGATACGCAGTATTTT
. TRBJ2-7 TRBV5-1 many CASSLDPEDEQYF TGCGCCAGCAGCTTGGATCCAGAGGACGAGCAGTACTTC
. TRBJ2-4 TRBV6-2/TRBV6-3 . CASSSDSFGLAKNIQYF TGTGCCAGCAGTTCCGACTCCTTCGGACTAGCCAAAAACATTCAGTACTTC